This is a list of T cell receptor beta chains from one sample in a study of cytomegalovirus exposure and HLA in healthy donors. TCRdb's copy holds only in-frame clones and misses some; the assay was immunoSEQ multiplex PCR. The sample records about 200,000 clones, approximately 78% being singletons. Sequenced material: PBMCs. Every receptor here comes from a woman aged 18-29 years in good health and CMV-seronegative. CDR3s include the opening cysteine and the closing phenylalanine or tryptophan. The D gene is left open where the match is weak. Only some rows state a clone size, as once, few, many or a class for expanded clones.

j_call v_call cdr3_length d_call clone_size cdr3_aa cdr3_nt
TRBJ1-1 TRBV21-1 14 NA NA CASSKSWARVRAFF TGTGCCAGTAGCAAATCATGGGCCAGGGTAAGAGCTTTCTTT
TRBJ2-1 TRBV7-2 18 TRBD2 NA CASSLILRTSGSINEQFF TGTGCCAGCAGCCTCATACTGAGGACTAGCGGGAGTATCAATGAGCAGTTCTTC
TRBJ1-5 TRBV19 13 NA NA CASTPDRNQPQHF TGTGCCAGTACCCCGGACAGAAATCAGCCCCAGCATTTT
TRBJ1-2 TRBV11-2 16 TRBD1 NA CASSPLQDREVLGYTF TGTGCCAGCAGCCCCCTGCAGGACAGGGAAGTTTTGGGCTACACCTTC
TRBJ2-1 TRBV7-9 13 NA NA CASSSRTNNEQFF TGTGCCAGCAGCTCCCGAACTAACAATGAGCAGTTCTTC
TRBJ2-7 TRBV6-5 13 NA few CASSYQADYEQYF TGTGCCAGCAGTTACCAGGCAGACTACGAGCAGTACTTC
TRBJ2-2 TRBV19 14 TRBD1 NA CASSHRGLTGELFF TGTGCCAGTAGTCACAGGGGGCTCACCGGGGAGCTGTTTTTT
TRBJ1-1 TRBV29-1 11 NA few CSVVENSQAFF TGCAGCGTTGTTGAAAACAGTCAGGCTTTCTTT
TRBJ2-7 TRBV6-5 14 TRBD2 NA CASSSSGENYEQYF TGTGCCAGCAGTTCTAGCGGGGAGAACTACGAGCAGTACTTC
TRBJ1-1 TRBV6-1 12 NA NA CASSGSRVWAFF TGTGCCAGCAGTGGATCCAGGGTATGGGCTTTCTTT
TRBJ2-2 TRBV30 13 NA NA CAWSVQGSGELFF TGTGCCTGGAGTGTACAGGGCAGCGGGGAGCTGTTTTTT
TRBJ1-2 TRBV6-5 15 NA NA CASSYPNGGKYGYTF TGTGCCAGCAGTTACCCTAACGGGGGAAAATATGGCTACACCTTC
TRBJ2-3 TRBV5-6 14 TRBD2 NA CASSLREATDTQYF TGTGCCAGCAGCTTGCGGGAGGCCACAGATACGCAGTATTTT
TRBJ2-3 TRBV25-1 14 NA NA CASSPWSGRDTQYF TGTGCCAGCAGTCCCTGGAGCGGAAGAGATACGCAGTATTTT
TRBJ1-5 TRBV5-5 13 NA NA CASSPDIYQPQHF TGTGCCAGCAGCCCTGACATTTATCAGCCCCAGCATTTT
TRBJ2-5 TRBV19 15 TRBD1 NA CASSLRDRAGETQYF TGTGCCAGTAGTCTTCGGGACAGGGCTGGGGAGACCCAGTACTTC
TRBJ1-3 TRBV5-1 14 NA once CASSLAAQGNTIYF TGCGCCAGCAGCTTGGCGGCACAGGGAAACACCATATATTTT
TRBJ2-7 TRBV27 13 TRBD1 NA CASSVHRGYEQYF TGTGCCAGCAGCGTTCACAGGGGATACGAGCAGTACTTC
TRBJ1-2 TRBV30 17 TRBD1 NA CAWSVTRDRERNYGYTF TGTGCCTGGAGTGTAACACGGGACAGGGAAAGAAACTATGGCTACACCTTC
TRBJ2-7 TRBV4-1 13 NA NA CASSHHRNNEQYF TGCGCCAGCAGCCATCACCGAAATAACGAGCAGTACTTC
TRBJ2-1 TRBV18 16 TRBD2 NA CASDYSGRAPYNEQFF TGTGCCAGCGATTATAGCGGGAGGGCCCCCTACAATGAGCAGTTCTTC
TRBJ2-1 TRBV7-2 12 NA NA CASSSNSNEQFF TGTGCCAGCAGCTCCAACTCCAATGAGCAGTTCTTC
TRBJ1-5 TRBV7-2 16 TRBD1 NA CASSLPTGVRDQPQHF TGTGCCAGCAGCTTACCCACAGGGGTTAGGGATCAGCCCCAGCATTTT
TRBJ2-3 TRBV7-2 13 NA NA CASSMTDTDTQYF TGTGCCAGCAGCATGACAGACACAGATACGCAGTATTTT
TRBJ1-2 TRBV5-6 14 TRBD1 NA CASSLGTGGYGYTF TGTGCCAGCAGCTTAGGGACAGGGGGCTATGGCTACACCTTC
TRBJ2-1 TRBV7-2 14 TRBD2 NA CASSLGLAAGEQFF TGTGCCAGCAGCCTGGGACTAGCGGCGGGTGAGCAGTTCTTC
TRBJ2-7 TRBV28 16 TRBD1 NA CASSFGRGPSNYEQYF TGTGCCAGCAGTTTCGGCAGGGGGCCCTCTAACTACGAGCAGTACTTC
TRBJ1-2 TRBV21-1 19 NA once CASSKFPEAQRQGWYGYTF TGTGCCAGCAGCAAATTCCCAGAGGCCCAAAGACAGGGGTGGTATGGCTACACCTTC
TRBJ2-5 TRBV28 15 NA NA CASTLTQQVNQAPYF TGTGCCAGCACCTTGACCCAGCAGGTCAACCAAGCACCGTACTTC
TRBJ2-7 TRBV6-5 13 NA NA CAISSGGDYEQYF TGTGCCATCAGTTCTGGGGGCGACTACGAGCAGTACTTC
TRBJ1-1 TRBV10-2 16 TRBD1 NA CASSESRGRGDTEAFF TGCGCCAGCAGTGAGTCAAGGGGGCGTGGGGACACTGAAGCTTTCTTT
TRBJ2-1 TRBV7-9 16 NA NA CSSSLRGRALVNEQFF TGTTCCAGCAGCTTAAGGGGCAGGGCCCTTGTCAATGAGCAGTTCTTC
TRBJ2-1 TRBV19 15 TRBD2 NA CASSSTSGAYNEQFF TGTGCCAGTAGCTCTACTAGCGGAGCCTACAATGAGCAGTTCTTC
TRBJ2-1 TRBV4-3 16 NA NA CASSQYSGSSYNEQFF TGCGCCAGCAGCCAATATTCCGGGAGCTCCTACAATGAGCAGTTCTTC
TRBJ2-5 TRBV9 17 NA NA CASSVLGGGIPFETQYF TGTGCCAGCAGCGTACTGGGTGGAGGCATTCCTTTCGAGACCCAGTACTTC
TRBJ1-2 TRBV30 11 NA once CAWSVSRGYTF TGTGCCTGGAGTGTATCGAGGGGCTACACCTTC
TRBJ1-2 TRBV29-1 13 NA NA CSVEGEVNYGYTF TGCAGCGTTGAAGGGGAGGTTAACTATGGCTACACCTTC
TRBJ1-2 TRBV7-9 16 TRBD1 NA CASSSHRTGPNYGYTF TGTGCCAGCAGCTCACACCGGACAGGCCCTAACTATGGCTACACCTTC
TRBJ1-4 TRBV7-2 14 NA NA CASSQTGYTEKLFF TGTGCCAGCAGCCAGACAGGATATACAGAAAAACTGTTTTTT
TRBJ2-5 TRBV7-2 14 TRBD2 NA CASSPTSGWQTQYF TGTGCCAGCAGCCCAACTAGCGGATGGCAGACCCAGTACTTC
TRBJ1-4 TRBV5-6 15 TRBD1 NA CASSGWTGSDEKLFF TGTGCCAGCAGCGGATGGACAGGGTCGGATGAAAAACTGTTTTTT
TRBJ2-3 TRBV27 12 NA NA CASSFPSDTQYF TGTGCCAGCAGTTTCCCGAGTGATACGCAGTATTTT
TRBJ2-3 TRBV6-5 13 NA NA CASGQDNTDTQYF TGTGCCAGCGGGCAGGACAACACAGATACGCAGTATTTT
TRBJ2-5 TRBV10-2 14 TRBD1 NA CASSRNRGLETQYF TGCGCCAGCAGCCGGAACAGGGGGTTGGAGACCCAGTACTTC
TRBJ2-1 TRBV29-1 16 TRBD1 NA CSVVWFGDRRYNEQFF TGCAGCGTTGTTTGGTTTGGGGACAGGAGATACAATGAGCAGTTCTTC
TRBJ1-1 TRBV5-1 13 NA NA CASSWTGNAEAFF TGCGCCAGCAGCTGGACGGGGAACGCTGAAGCTTTCTTT
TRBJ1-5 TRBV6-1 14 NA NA CASSRGGINQPQHF TGTGCCAGCAGTAGGGGAGGGATCAATCAGCCCCAGCATTTT
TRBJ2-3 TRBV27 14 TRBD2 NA CASRLAGVGDTQYF TGTGCCAGCAGGCTGGCGGGAGTGGGAGATACGCAGTATTTT
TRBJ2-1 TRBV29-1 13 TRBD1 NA CSVDHGTEDEQFF TGCAGCGTTGACCACGGGACAGAGGATGAGCAGTTCTTC
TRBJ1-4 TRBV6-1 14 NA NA CASGTLATNEKLFF TGTGCCAGCGGTACGCTAGCAACTAATGAAAAACTGTTTTTT
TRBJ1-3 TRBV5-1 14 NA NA CASSIRVSGNTIYF TGCGCCAGCAGCATACGGGTCTCTGGAAACACCATATATTTT